These 5 T cell receptor beta chains share one sample of origin, sequenced in a study of blood T cell repertoires in COVID-19. Profiling relied on immunoSEQ multiplex PCR, and the TCRdb table lists in-frame clones only, not all of them. The sample contains under 250,000 clones, about 79% of which appear only once. The material sequenced was PBMCs or T cells enriched from blood (not recorded which). The receptor set was obtained from a woman aged 55-69 years who had recovered from COVID-19.

This chain connects TRBV5-1 to TRBJ2-7, with 8 bases lining up with TRBD1. From germline, CDR1 is SGHRS and CDR2 YFSETQ. The CDR3 is made up of 15 amino acids. Unmatched junction bases numbered 7, after V lost 4 bases and J lost 1 base. This chain's CDR3 is CASSPSGQGSYEQYF. The CDR3 DNA follows: TGCGCCAGCAGCCCGAGCGGACAGGGTTCCTACGAGCAGTACTTC.

The genes are TRBV10-1 and TRBJ1-1, with D perhaps TRBD1 (5 bases). The CDR3 is 17 amino acids. V gave up 3 bases and J gave up 3 bases, with 20 bases separating them. Germline V gene lookup returns CDR1 WNHNN and CDR2 SYGVQD (reference sequence). The CDR3 region is CASSDTGVIASDTEAFF. The CDR3 DNA reads as TGCGCCAGCAGTGATACGGGGGTTATTGCGTCGGACACTGAAGCTTTCTTT.

This clone was seen once. The chain has TRBV29-1 and TRBJ1-1; 8 positions agree with TRBD1. V was pared by 5 bases and J by 3 bases, with 5 bases of the junction left unmatched. This CDR3 region has 13 residues. Germline V gene sequence: CDR1 SQVTM, CDR2 ANQGSEA. CDR3 DNA: TGCAGCGTTACCTTGACAGGGGACACTGAAGCTTTCTTT. Residues: CSVTLTGDTEAFF.

V is TRBV6-5 and J is TRBJ1-1; 8 nucleotides line up with TRBD1. V lost 6 bases to trimming and J lost 4 bases; unmatched junction nucleotides: 4. The CDR3 contains 13 residues. In germline, CDR1 is MNHEY, CDR2 SVGAGI. DNA for the CDR3: TGTGCCAGCAGCTCCGGGACAGGCACTGAAGCTTTCTTT. Translating it yields CASSSGTGTEAFF.

The chain employs TRBV5-6 and TRBJ2-1; D possibly corresponds to TRBD1 (6 bases). The V and J ends lost 0 bases and 0 bases respectively, with 16 bases between them. The CDR3 runs to 18 residues. CDR1 and CDR2 (germline): SGHDT, YYEEEE. Here the CDR3 reads CASSLVTGTTSSYNEQFF. The CDR3 DNA is TGTGCCAGCAGCTTGGTTACAGGGACCACAAGCTCCTACAATGAGCAGTTCTTC.